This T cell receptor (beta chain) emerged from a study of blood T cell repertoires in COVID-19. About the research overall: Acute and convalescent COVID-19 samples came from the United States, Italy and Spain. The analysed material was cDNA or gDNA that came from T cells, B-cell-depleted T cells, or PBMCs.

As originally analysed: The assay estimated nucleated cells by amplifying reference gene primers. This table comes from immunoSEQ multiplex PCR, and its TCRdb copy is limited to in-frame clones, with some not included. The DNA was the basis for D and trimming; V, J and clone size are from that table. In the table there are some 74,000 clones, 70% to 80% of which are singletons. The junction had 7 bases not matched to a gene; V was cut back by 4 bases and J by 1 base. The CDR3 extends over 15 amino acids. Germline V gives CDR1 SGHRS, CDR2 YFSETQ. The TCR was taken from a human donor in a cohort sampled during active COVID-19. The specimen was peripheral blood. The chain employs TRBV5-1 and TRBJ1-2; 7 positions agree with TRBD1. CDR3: CASSPNRGGNYGYTF. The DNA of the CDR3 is TGCGCCAGCAGCCCAAACAGGGGCGGTAACTATGGCTACACCTTC.